One sample yielded the 21 T cell receptor beta chains listed below, sequenced in a study of cytomegalovirus exposure and HLA in healthy donors. Both 60 Vbeta primers and 13 Jbeta primers went into the PCR. The data were produced by immunoSEQ multiplex PCR, yet TCRdb's version contains in-frame clones alone and is incomplete. The table includes 90,000 or so clones, nearly 70% detected once. Sample: PBMCs. The receptors derive from a man in his forties or fifties in good health and CMV-seronegative.

The V call is TRBV19, the J call TRBJ2-3; 10 positions match TRBD2. The CDR3 is 17 residues long. After removal of 1 base from V and 2 bases from J, the junction contained 6 bases not matched to a gene. Germline V gene data show CDR1 as LNHDA and CDR2 as SQIVND (reference sequence). Written as DNA, the CDR3 is TGTGCCAGTAGTATAGGGCGGACTAGCGGCACCACAGATACGCAGTATTTT. It specifies CASSIGRTSGTTDTQYF.

J is TRBJ1-2 and V is TRBV4-2; TRBD1 might be the D (6 bases). V was pared by 4 bases and J by 4 bases, with 13 bases between. CDR3 length: 14 residues. Germline assignment: CDR1 LGHNA and CDR2 YNFKEQ. CDR3 region: CASSPRQATYGYTF. The CDR3, as DNA: TGTGCCAGCAGCCCCCGACAGGCAACCTATGGCTACACCTTC.

The V gene is TRBV2, the J gene TRBJ1-2; no reliable D call. The CDR3 loop spans 16 amino acids. Trimming took off 0 bases at V and 6 bases at J, with 17 bases between the two ends. Germline CDR1 and CDR2: SNHLY and FYNNEI. In DNA form, the CDR3 reads TGTGCCAGCAGTGAAGCGGAGACCCTGCATCGGCATGGCTACACCTTC. Amino acid sequence: CASSEAETLHRHGYTF.

V and J are TRBV4-2 and TRBJ2-7; 9 nucleotides line up with TRBD2. The CDR3 is 21 residues long. CDR1 and CDR2 from the germline V gene are LGHNA and YNFKEQ. The V and J ends lost 4 bases and 4 bases, in that order; junction bases with no gene match: 26. DNA of the CDR3: TGTGCCAGCAGCCCGATCTCTGTAGCGGGGGTCCTCCCAAGTACGGGATACGAGCAGTACTTC. Protein sequence: CASSPISVAGVLPSTGYEQYF.

The chain employs TRBV5-8 and TRBJ1-5, with a possible D match to TRBD1 (5 bases). Germline V lookup: CDR1 SGHTS, CDR2 YDEGEE. With 4 bases removed from V and 5 bases from J, the gap between germline ends came to 16 bases. CDR3 length equals 15 residues. CDR3 sequence (DNA): TGTGCCAGCAGCCCAGGCGAGGCGGGACATCAGCCCCAGCATTTT. It yields the protein CASSPGEAGHQPQHF.

This chain connects TRBV5-6 to TRBJ1-2; tentative D call: TRBD1 (6 bases). The CDR3 loop spans 16 amino acids. Germline V gene data show CDR1 as SGHDT and CDR2 as YYEEEE. Between the trimmed V and J ends, which lost 3 bases and 2 bases, there was a span of 17 bases. For the CDR3, the DNA is TGTGCCAGCAGCTCCGTACGAATGACAGGAAACTATGGCTACACCTTC. This gives the protein CASSSVRMTGNYGYTF.

The rearrangement joins TRBV5-1 to TRBJ1-2; tentative D call: TRBD1 (6 bases). Trimming took off 5 bases at V and 5 bases at J, with 22 bases between the two ends. The CDR3 sequence is 16 residues long. The V gene's germline CDR1 is SGHRS and CDR2 YFSETQ. CDR3 loop: CASRWHRARPSYGYTF. The CDR3 region has the DNA TGCGCCAGCAGGTGGCACAGGGCCCGTCCCTCGTATGGCTACACCTTC.

This clone showed up just once. The CDR3 DNA sequence: TGTGCCAGCAGCTTAACAGGGGGGACAGATACGCAGTATTTT. Translated, it gives CASSLTGGTDTQYF. The rearrangement links TRBV7-8 to TRBJ2-3; 8 bases are shared with TRBD1. J was trimmed by 3 bases and V by 2 bases; bases with no gene match: 1. Germline V gene data show CDR1 as SGHVS and CDR2 as FQNEAQ. There are 14 residues in the CDR3.

The chain carries TRBV7-2 and TRBJ2-7; D is perhaps TRBD2 (6 bases). The V gene's germline CDR1 is SGHTA and CDR2 FQGNSA. V was trimmed by 5 bases and J by 3 bases, leaving 8 bases between them. The CDR3 spans 12 residues. The CDR3 nucleotides read TGTGCCAGCAGCCAGACTAGCTACGAGCAGTACGTC. Its translation: CASSQTSYEQYV.

This clone has just a few counts. This chain joins TRBV2 and TRBJ1-5, with D perhaps TRBD1 (5 bases). The CDR3 loop spans 13 amino acids. CDR1 is SNHLY and CDR2 is FYNNEI in the germline V gene. V was trimmed by 3 bases and J by 7 bases, leaving 10 bases between them. CDR3 in amino acids: CASSEGLGQPQHF. CDR3 sequence (DNA): TGTGCCAGCAGTGAGGGACTTGGGCAGCCCCAGCATTTT.

V is TRBV7-8 and J is TRBJ2-7; TRBD1 matches 7 bases. Germline CDR1 reads SGHVS; CDR2 reads FQNEAQ. The CDR3 covers 14 residues. V lost 3 bases to trimming and J lost 6 bases; unmatched junction nucleotides: 8. In DNA form, the CDR3 reads TGTGCCAGCAGCTTCACGACAGGGAGAGGCGAGCAGTACTTC. Translated: CASSFTTGRGEQYF.

Comments on this clone: The germline gene is not matched at one end of the junction; a read error may be the cause. The chain joins TRBV5-6 to TRBJ1-1, with D perhaps TRBD1 (6 bases). Germline V gene sequence: CDR1 SGHDT, CDR2 YYEEEE. This CDR3 has 15 residues. Here the CDR3 DNA reads TGTGCCAGCAGCTTCTTAGGTCGTTGGGACACTAAAGCTTTCTTT. This codes for CASSFLGRWDTKAFF.

The chain recombines TRBV9 with TRBJ1-2, with 9 bases aligning to TRBD1. CDR3 length: 14 amino acids. CDR1 is SGDLS, CDR2 YYNGEE, per germline. V trimming: 4 bases; J trimming: 5 bases; junction bases outside the gene matches: 6. The CDR3 spells CASSKDRGGYGYTF. CDR3 bases: TGTGCCAGCAGCAAGGACAGGGGCGGGTATGGCTACACCTTC.

V is TRBV5-1 and J is TRBJ1-1, with D unresolved. The CDR3 is made up of 20 amino acids. Germline V lookup: CDR1 SGHRS, CDR2 YFSETQ. V lost 3 bases and J lost 1, with 28 bases in between. CDR3 region: CASSSLAGRTTRQENTEAFF. The CDR3 DNA sequence: TGCGCCAGCAGCTCCCTGGCCGGGCGGACTACCCGCCAGGAGAACACTGAAGCTTTCTTT.

V is TRBV7-9 and J is TRBJ2-3, with TRBD2 matching over 7 bases. Germline-derived CDR1 and CDR2 are SEHNR and FQNEAQ (reference sequence). J was trimmed by 5 bases and V by 3 bases; bases with no gene match: 11. CDR3 length: 16 residues. The CDR3 region has the DNA TGTGCCAGCAGCTTCCCGCTTAGCGGGCCCAAAGATACGCAGTATTTT. It specifies CASSFPLSGPKDTQYF. Using reference TRBV7-9 and TRBJ2-3 for the parts outside the CDR3, the full variable domain is DTGVSQNPRHKITKRGQNVTFRCDPISEHNRLYWYRQTLGQGPEFLTYFQNEAQLEKSRLLSDRFSAERPKGSFSTLEIQRTEQGDSAMYLCASSFPLSGPKDTQYFGPGTRLTVL.

The rearrangement joins TRBV9 to TRBJ2-1; D is perhaps TRBD1 (5 bases). CDR1 and CDR2 from the germline V gene are SGDLS and YYNGEE. The V end lost 4 bases, the J end lost 8 bases, and 16 bases lay between the germline ends. The CDR3 runs to 14 residues. The CDR3 nucleotides are TGTGCCAGCAGCAGCCTCGCAGGGAAGGATGAGCAGTTCTTC. This encodes CASSSLAGKDEQFF. Supplemented by reference TRBV9 and TRBJ2-1, the full variable domain reads DSGVTQTPKHLITATGQRVTLRCSPRSGDLSVYWYQQSLDQGLQFLIQYYNGEERAKGNILERFSAQQFPDLHSELNLSSLELGDSALYFCASSSLAGKDEQFFGPGTRLTVL.

The chain is built from TRBV5-1 and TRBJ2-6; 8 bases align to TRBD2. CDR1 is SGHRS, CDR2 YFSETQ, per germline. V shed 0 bases and J 0 bases; nucleotides not matched to a gene: 5. The CDR3 has 18 residues. The CDR3 spells CASSLAQRENSGANVLTF. As DNA, the CDR3 is TGCGCCAGCAGCTTGGCCCAGCGGGAGAACTCTGGGGCCAACGTCCTGACTTTC.

The gene calls are TRBV7-8 and TRBJ1-6; a possible D gene is TRBD1 (5 bases). This CDR3 has 14 residues. Germline CDR1 is SGHVS and CDR2 is FQNEAQ. With 10 bases removed from V and 5 bases from J, the gap between germline ends came to 15 bases. The DNA for the CDR3 is TGTGCCACCTCAAGACAGATCGATAATTCACCCCTCCACTTT. Translated, it gives CATSRQIDNSPLHF.

This clone came up a few times. The chain uses TRBV5-6 and TRBJ2-7; TRBD1 agrees at 7 bases. Trimming cost V 0 bases and J 5 bases; bases outside gene matches: 5. Germline values: CDR1 SGHDT, CDR2 YYEEEE. The CDR3 length is 14 residues. The DNA of the CDR3 is TGTGCCAGCAGCTTGGTGGTTAGGGGGCACGAGCAGTACTTC. Protein: CASSLVVRGHEQYF.

V gene TRBV5-1 combines with J gene TRBJ1-2; D perhaps matches TRBD1 (6 bases). The CDR3 has 14 residues. V lost 3 bases and J 2 bases, leaving 11 bases between the germline ends. The germline V gene has CDR1 SGHRS and CDR2 YFSETQ. CDR3 loop: CASSSLGANYGYTF. CDR3 bases: TGCGCCAGCAGCTCACTGGGGGCGAACTATGGCTACACCTTC. Variable domain in full (rest from reference TRBV5-1 and TRBJ1-2): KAGVTQTPRYLIKTRGQQVTLSCSPISGHRSVSWYQQTPGQGLQFLFEYFSETQRNKGNFPGRFSGRQFSNSRSEMNVSTLELGDSALYLCASSSLGANYGYTFGSGTRLTVV.

V is TRBV6-1 and J is TRBJ1-5; no clear D. The CDR3 contains 13 residues. The V end was cut by 8 bases, the J end by 6 bases, with 14 bases between. Germline values: CDR1 MNHNS, CDR2 SASEGT. Here the CDR3 DNA reads TGTGCCAGCGCGCTTTCTCTGGTTCAGCCCCAGCATTTT. It translates to CASALSLVQPQHF.